The 19 T cell receptor beta chains below come from one sample, sequenced in a study of T cells after yellow fever vaccination. In TCRdb, the 5' RACE reads were re-called with MiXCR into one record per CDR3 protein. The profile covers around 350,000 distinct CDR3 sequences, with 6.2% appearing a single time and about 15% taken by the ten largest. The sample was PBMCs, taken 5 days after the yellow fever booster vaccination. Source of these receptors: a man in his thirties or forties who received the YFV17D yellow fever vaccine.

This clonotype was counted only a few times. This sequence joins TRBV14 and TRBJ2-1; TRBD2 matches at 10 bases. J was trimmed by 1 base and V by 0 bases; bases with no gene match: 9. Germline CDR1 SGHDN, CDR2 FVKESK. This CDR3 is 19 amino acids long. CDR3 sequence reads: CASSQEWKLAGRSYNEQFF. The CDR3 region has the DNA TGTGCCAGCAGCCAAGAGTGGAAACTAGCGGGACGATCCTACAATGAGCAGTTCTTC. Supplemented by reference TRBV14 and TRBJ2-1, the full variable domain reads EAGVTQFPSHSVIEKGQTVTLRCDPISGHDNLYWYRRVMGKEIKFLLHFVKESKQDESGMPNNRFLAERTGGTYSTLKVQPAELEDSGVYFCASSQEWKLAGRSYNEQFFGPGTRLTVL.

This clonotype was seen many times. The chain is built from TRBV12-3 or TRBV12-4 and TRBJ2-5; D might be TRBD1 (6 bases). This CDR3 region has 14 residues. Between the trimmed V and J ends, which lost 2 bases and 3 bases, there was a span of 10 bases. The CDR3 sequence: CASSLSGAEETQYF. As DNA, the CDR3 is TGTGCCAGCAGTTTATCAGGGGCCGAAGAGACCCAGTACTTC.

This chain joins TRBV7-2 and TRBJ2-3; 7 bases line up with TRBD2. Germline V gene data show CDR1 as SGHTA and CDR2 as FQGNSA. Unmatched junction bases numbered 7, after V lost 6 bases and J lost 4 bases. This CDR3 has 14 residues. In DNA, the CDR3 is TGTGCCAGCAGTAAAAGCGGGATAGCAGATACGCAGTATTTT. Translation: CASSKSGIADTQYF.

The table lists this clonotype with a few counts. CDR3 loop: CASSPGLAGAGANVLTF. The CDR3 DNA reads as TGTGCCAGCTCACCTGGACTAGCGGGAGCTGGGGCCAACGTCCTGACTTTC. This chain connects TRBV18 to TRBJ2-6, with TRBD2 identical over 13 bases. The J segment lost 2 bases and the V segment lost 3 bases, leaving 1 base of the junction unmatched. Germline CDR1 and CDR2: KGHSH and LQKENI. The CDR3 is 17 residues long.

The chain links TRBV9 to TRBJ1-6; D is unclear. The CDR3 loop spans 14 amino acids. The V and J ends lost 5 bases and 7 bases respectively, with 13 bases between them. In germline, CDR1 is SGDLS, CDR2 YYNGEE. The CDR3 sequence: CASSPALGNSPLHF. In nucleotides, the CDR3 is TGTGCCAGCAGTCCCGCCTTGGGAAATTCACCCCTCCACTTT.

This chain connects TRBV9 to TRBJ1-3; a possible D gene is TRBD1 (6 bases). Between the trimmed V and J ends, which lost 0 bases and 4 bases, there was a span of 11 bases. The germline gives CDR1 SGDLS, CDR2 YYNGEE. The CDR3 loop spans 15 amino acids. CDR3: CASSVGRTVGNTIYF. CDR3 bases: TGTGCCAGCAGCGTAGGCAGGACAGTGGGAAACACCATATATTTT.

This clonotype was seen many times. V is TRBV7-6 and J is TRBJ2-5; possible D gene TRBD2, 7 bases. Per germline, CDR1 SGHVS and CDR2 FNYEAQ. V was trimmed by 6 bases and J by 4 bases, leaving 15 bases between them. The CDR3 spans 14 residues. The DNA of the CDR3 is TGTGCCAGCAGTTCGGGGGGCGTGGGAGAGACCCAGTACTTC. Protein product: CASSSGGVGETQYF. Based on the CDR3 plus reference TRBV7-6 and TRBJ2-5, the full variable domain is GAGVSQSPRYKVTKRGQDVALRCDPISGHVSLYWYRQALGQGPEFLTYFNYEAQQDKSGLPNDRFSAERPEGSISTLTIQRTEQRDSAMYRCASSSGGVGETQYFGPGTRLLVL.

This clonotype was detected only a few times. The gene calls are TRBV30 and TRBJ2-2, with 7 nucleotides matching TRBD1. Trimming removed 8 bases from V and 2 bases from J; junction bases left unmatched: 8. The CDR3 runs 14 residues. CDR1 and CDR2 from the germline V gene are GTSNPN and SVGIG (reference sequence). CDR3 amino acids: CAGDSPTNTGELFF. In DNA, the CDR3 is TGTGCCGGGGACAGCCCAACAAACACCGGGGAGCTGTTTTTT.

V and J are TRBV19 and TRBJ2-6, with D unresolved. Trimming shortened V by 7 bases and J by 0 bases, and 7 bases separated the two germline ends. This CDR3 spans 14 amino acids. Per the germline V gene, CDR1 is LNHDA and CDR2 is SQIVND (reference sequence). CDR3 amino acids: CASISLSGANVLTF. For the CDR3, the DNA is TGTGCCAGTATATCCCTCTCTGGGGCCAACGTCCTGACTTTC.

This chain links TRBV7-9 with TRBJ2-1, with TRBD2 as a possible D gene (7 bases). The CDR3 length is 15 residues. V lost 5 bases and J lost 3, with 14 bases in between. Germline values: CDR1 SEHNR, CDR2 FQNEAQ (reference sequence). The CDR3 region is CASSHAGANYNEQFF. The DNA for the CDR3 is TGTGCCAGCAGCCACGCGGGGGCCAACTACAATGAGCAGTTCTTC.

This clonotype was detected many times. The CDR3 DNA reads as TGCGCCAGCAGGCCCACAGGGACCACCGGGGAGCTGTTTTTT. Translating it yields CASRPTGTTGELFF. The chain couples TRBV5-1 to TRBJ2-2, with D perhaps TRBD1 (6 bases). The CDR3 sequence is 14 residues long. The ends were cut back, 5 bases at V and 4 bases at J, with 12 bases in the middle. Germline-derived CDR1 and CDR2 are SGHRS and YFSETQ.

In its sample, this clonotype was seen many times. The chain joins TRBV7-2 to TRBJ2-2; no clear D. V gave up 7 bases and J gave up 7 bases, with 10 bases separating them. Germline V gene lookup returns CDR1 SGHTA and CDR2 FQGNSA. The CDR3 contains 12 residues. The CDR3 DNA reads as TGTGCCAGCACCACCTCGGGCGGGGAGCTGTTTTTT. Translation gives CASTTSGGELFF.

This clonotype was detected only a few times. V and J are TRBV12-3 or TRBV12-4 and TRBJ2-4; D remains unclear. Between the trimmed V and J ends, which lost 3 bases and 0 bases, there was a span of 12 bases. The CDR3 is made up of 16 amino acids. The CDR3 region has the DNA TGTGCCAGCAGTTTGAGCAGGAAGCTAGCCAAAAACATTCAGTACTTC. Translated, it gives CASSLSRKLAKNIQYF.

This clonotype was seen ten or more times. The chain couples TRBV5-6 to TRBJ2-7; the D is unclear. Germline V CDR1 and CDR2: SGHDT, YYEEEE. The V end was cut by 4 bases, the J end by 2 bases, with 10 bases between. The CDR3 spans 13 residues. CDR3 sequence (DNA): TGTGCCAGCAGCCGATTTACGACCTACGAGCAGTACTTC. Its protein is CASSRFTTYEQYF. The full variable domain, rest sourced from reference TRBV5-6 and TRBJ2-7, is DAGVTQSPTHLIKTRGQQVTLRCSPKSGHDTVSWYQQALGQGPQFIFQYYEEEERQRGNFPDRFSGHQFPNYSSELNVNALLLGDSALYLCASSRFTTYEQYFGPGTRLTVT.

In this sample, this clonotype turned up a few times. The chain recombines TRBV19 with TRBJ2-1, with 7 bases that match TRBD2. The CDR3 has 17 residues. V shed 0 bases and J 13 bases; nucleotides not matched to a gene: 18. Germline values: CDR1 LNHDA, CDR2 SQIVND (reference sequence). CDR3 nucleotides: TGTGCCAGTAGTATAGATCTTGAGCGGGGCACAATGAGCAGACAGTTCTTC. Translated: CASSIDLERGTMSRQFF.

This clonotype was recorded at least ten times. The V and J genes are TRBV12-3 or TRBV12-4 and TRBJ2-5; the D gene could be TRBD1 or TRBD2 (5 bases each). Trimming pared 10 bases from V and 2 bases from J, leaving 14 bases between. The CDR3 is 13 amino acids. CDR3 coding DNA: TGTGCCACCTTGGGGCCGGGGCAAGAGACCCAGTACTTC. It yields the protein CATLGPGQETQYF.

At least ten counts were recorded for this clonotype. The chain recombines TRBV24-1 with TRBJ2-3, with TRBD2 identical over 7 bases. CDR3 size: 14 residues. Trimming removed 7 bases from V and 1 base from J; junction bases left unmatched: 4. Germline loops: CDR1 KGHDR, CDR2 SFDVKD. CDR3 in amino acids: CATRSSGRTDTQYF. The CDR3 DNA follows: TGTGCCACCAGATCTAGCGGACGCACAGATACGCAGTATTTT.

Ten or more counts support this clonotype. The rearrangement links TRBV7-6 to TRBJ2-5; TRBD2 matches 8 bases. Germline V lookup: CDR1 SGHVS, CDR2 FNYEAQ. V trimming: 5 bases; J trimming: 5 bases; junction bases outside the gene matches: 4. There are 13 residues in the CDR3. The CDR3: CASSQRERETQYF. The CDR3 region has the DNA TGTGCCAGCAGCCAGCGGGAGAGGGAGACCCAGTACTTC.

CDR3 DNA: TGTGCCAGCAGTTCCGGGACAGGGCTTTATGGCTACACCTTC. Amino acid sequence: CASSSGTGLYGYTF. The chain employs TRBV12-3 or TRBV12-4 and TRBJ1-2; 9 bases are shared with TRBD1. After removal of 4 bases from V and 5 bases from J, the junction contained 5 bases not matched to a gene. This CDR3 has 14 amino acids.